One and the same sample provided the 7 T cell receptor beta chains below, sequenced in a study of cytomegalovirus exposure and HLA in healthy donors. The PCR employed 60 Vbeta primers together with 13 Jbeta primers. Using immunoSEQ multiplex PCR, the repertoire was profiled, and TCRdb retains in-frame clones only, with some absent. The data show about 160,000 clones, with about 65% seen just once and approximately 3% held by the top ten. Specimen: PBMCs. The receptors stem from a woman aged 25 to 39 in good health and CMV-seronegative.

The J gene is TRBJ2-6, the V gene TRBV25-1; D unresolved. The CDR3 totals 18 residues. Trimming left V 1 base short and J 1 base short, with 14 bases between. Germline V gene sequence: CDR1 MGHDK, CDR2 SYGVNS. CDR3 nucleotide sequence: TGTGCCAGCAGTGAATCCCGACATCCCCAGTCTGGGGCCAACGTCCTGACTTTC. The encoded protein is CASSESRHPQSGANVLTF.

DNA of the CDR3: TGTGCCAGCAGTGACTTCTCTGGGGCCAACGTCCTGACTTTC. Translation: CASSDFSGANVLTF. The chain links TRBV2 to TRBJ2-6; no clear D gene. Between the trimmed V and J ends, which lost 3 bases and 0 bases, there was a span of 3 bases. Germline assignment: CDR1 SNHLY and CDR2 FYNNEI. The CDR3 is 14 residues long.

The genes are TRBV7-6 and TRBJ2-2; D might be TRBD1 (5 bases). This CDR3 has 12 residues. Trimming shortened V by 5 bases and J by 10 bases, and 11 bases separated the two germline ends. Germline V gives CDR1 SGHVS, CDR2 FNYEAQ. DNA of the CDR3: TGTGCCAGCAGCAGGGGTTTCCAGGAGCTGTTTTTT. Translated: CASSRGFQELFF.

This clone has only a few counts. The chain joins TRBV30 to TRBJ1-5, with D possibly TRBD1 on 6 matching bases. Germline values: CDR1 GTSNPN, CDR2 SVGIG (reference sequence). The CDR3 spans 14 residues. Trimming pared 0 bases from V and 7 bases from J, leaving 13 bases between. CDR3 in amino acids: CAWSVRQGRQPQHF. The CDR3 DNA reads TGTGCCTGGAGTGTACGGCAGGGGCGGCAGCCCCAGCATTTT. The variable domain in full, with the rest retrieved from reference TRBV30 and TRBJ1-5, is SQTIHQWPATLVQPVGSPLSLECTVEGTSNPNLYWYRQAAGRGLQLLFYSVGIGQISSEVPQNLSASRPQDRQFILSSKKLLLSDSGFYLCAWSVRQGRQPQHFGDGTRLSIL.

A few counts support this clone. This chain joins TRBV7-9 and TRBJ1-3; TRBD1 is a possible D gene (5 bases). Germline CDR1 reads SEHNR; CDR2 reads FQNEAQ (reference sequence). V lost 0 bases, J lost 7 bases, and 16 bases lay in between. There are 16 residues in the CDR3. This chain's CDR3 is CASSLAGGDLANTIYF. In DNA form, the CDR3 reads TGTGCCAGCAGCTTAGCTGGGGGGGACTTAGCGAACACCATATATTTT.

The chain combines TRBV7-2 with TRBJ2-7; D is uncertain. Germline values: CDR1 SGHTA, CDR2 FQGNSA. This CDR3 has 11 amino acids. V dropped 5 bases and J dropped 7 bases, with 9 bases sitting between them. Here the CDR3 DNA reads TGTGCCAGCAGCCGAGAACAGGAGCAGTACTTC. Residues: CASSREQEQYF. The full variable domain, in which reference TRBV7-2 and TRBJ2-7 provide the parts outside the CDR3, is GAGVSQSPSNKVTEKGKDVELRCDPISGHTALYWYRQSLGQGLEFLIYFQGNSAPDKSGLPSDRFSAERTGGSVSTLTIQRTQQEDSAVYLCASSREQEQYFGPGTRLTVT.

This chain links TRBV28 with TRBJ2-7; no reliable D call. This CDR3 is 14 amino acids long. Germline V gene sequence: CDR1 MDHEN, CDR2 SYDVKM. V lost 3 bases and J lost 6, with 15 bases in between. In DNA, the CDR3 is TGTGCCAGCAGTTTTTTAGCTCCTTCGGTCGAGCAGTACTTC. The encoded protein is CASSFLAPSVEQYF.